This TCR beta chain was identified in a study of T cells in Graves' hyperthyroidism and ophthalmopathy. The CDR3 runs to 15 residues. Germline CDR1 reads DFQATT; CDR2 reads SNEGSKA (reference sequence). Trimming stripped 6 bases from V and 2 bases from J, with 20 bases between. The CDR3 regions of TCR beta were amplified from RNA transcripts. The HTBI set primed first-round TCR CDR3 RT-PCR. TCRdb re-derived calls from the multiplex PCR reads in MiXCR, one entry per CDR3 protein. The sample consists of hundreds of thousands of distinct CDR3 sequences, over 35% of them appearing once. Sequencing input: blood. The source of this sequence is a man aged 18 to 30 with Graves' hyperthyroidism. This chain joins TRBV20-1 and TRBJ2-7, with a tentative D call TRBD2 (5 bases). The DNA for the CDR3 is TGCAGTGCCGTTTTAGAAGCGGTTCCTACCTACGAGCAGTACTTC. This encodes CSAVLEAVPTYEQYF.